These 6 T cell receptor beta chains were all obtained from the same sample, sequenced in a study of cytomegalovirus exposure and HLA in healthy donors. Here immunoSEQ multiplex PCR was the method, and the copy in TCRdb shows in-frame clones only, minus some. The sample records 200,000 or so clones, roughly 84% being singletons. Material for sequencing was PBMCs. These receptors came from a woman in her late teens or twenties in good health and CMV-seropositive.

The chain links TRBV27 to TRBJ2-7; D is unresolved. This CDR3 comprises 13 residues. The germline gives CDR1 MNHEY, CDR2 SMNVEV (reference sequence). V was clipped by 5 bases and J by 4 bases, with 12 bases between them. The CDR3 DNA reads as TGTGCCAGCAGTCCCCTGCTGACTTACGAGCAGTACTTC. This codes for CASSPLLTYEQYF.

V is TRBV19 and J is TRBJ2-6; 8 positions match TRBD1. Germline trimming cut 3 bases from V and 0 bases from J; bases unmatched to any gene: 1. This CDR3 region has 16 residues. Germline CDR1 reads LNHDA; CDR2 reads SQIVND (reference sequence). The CDR3 sequence is CASSITGGSGANVLTF. The CDR3 DNA sequence: TGTGCCAGTAGTATTACAGGGGGCTCTGGGGCCAACGTCCTGACTTTC.

This clone was recorded only once. The chain employs TRBV28 and TRBJ2-7; the match to TRBD2 covers 13 bases. The CDR3 contains 17 residues. V trimming: 10 bases; J trimming: 0 bases; junction bases outside the gene matches: 12. Germline V gives CDR1 MDHEN, CDR2 SYDVKM. The CDR3 nucleotides read TGTGCCACACGAGGACTAGCGGGAGTTCGATCCTCCTACGAGCAGTACTTC. Translation gives CATRGLAGVRSSYEQYF.

This chain connects TRBV5-1 to TRBJ1-1; 7 positions agree with TRBD1. The V segment lost 9 bases and the J segment 1 base; nucleotides outside the gene matches: 6. The germline gives CDR1 SGHRS, CDR2 YFSETQ. The CDR3 contains 13 residues. CDR3 region: CATRTGQNTEAFF. The CDR3 DNA reads as TGCGCCACCCGGACAGGTCAGAACACTGAAGCTTTCTTT.

Notes on this clone: This same CDR3 is encoded by further DNA sequences in the sample. In DNA form, the CDR3 reads TGCGCCAGCAGCCGCGGACAGGGCAACACTGAAGCTTTCTTT. This sequence encodes CASSRGQGNTEAFF. V usage is TRBV5-1 and J usage is TRBJ1-1; 8 nucleotides align to TRBD1. The V gene end was trimmed by 4 bases and the J gene end by 2 bases; junction bases not matched to a gene: 4. Germline CDR1 and CDR2: SGHRS and YFSETQ. The CDR3 loop spans 14 amino acids. Filled out from reference TRBV5-1 and TRBJ1-1, the complete variable domain reads KAGVTQTPRYLIKTRGQQVTLSCSPISGHRSVSWYQQTPGQGLQFLFEYFSETQRNKGNFPGRFSGRQFSNSRSEMNVSTLELGDSALYLCASSRGQGNTEAFFGQGTRLTVV.

In this sample, this clone turned up once. V gene TRBV5-4 combines with J gene TRBJ2-5; D might be TRBD2 (6 bases). The CDR3 has 14 amino acids. Trimming left V 3 bases short and J 1 base short, with 10 bases between. Germline V gene data show CDR1 as SGHNT and CDR2 as YYREEE (reference sequence). The CDR3 DNA reads TGTGCCAGCAGCTCTTTAGCGGCCCAAGAGACCCAGTACTTC. Encoded protein: CASSSLAAQETQYF.